This T cell receptor (beta chain) was profiled in a study of T-cell reconstitution after alpha-beta-depleted transplantation in children. In this sample, this clonotype turned up many times. Its antigen is unknown. Findings and limits, study-wide: At around two months after transplant, the alpha-beta T cells were reportedly derived from several hundred expanded clones that came from non-depleted graft cells.

The germline V gene encodes CDR1 MNHEY and CDR2 SMNVEV (reference sequence). V was clipped by 2 bases and J by 0 bases, with 8 bases between them. This CDR3 contains 15 residues. For TCRbeta, the library was prepared with unique molecular identifiers. TCRdb itself ran the PCR reads through MiXCR, one entry per CDR3 protein. The sample yields around 670,000 distinct CDR3 sequences, under 15% seen once. The V gene is TRBV27, the J gene TRBJ2-1; D gene uncertain. The source material was PBMCs, sampled before TCRalphabeta/CD19-depleted stem cell transplant. This clonotype was sampled from a girl aged 2-10 years with congenital amegakaryocytic thrombocytopenia, due to receive a stem cell transplant. The CDR3 DNA reads as TGTGCCAGCAGTTTAGTACTGAGCTCCTACAATGAGCAGTTCTTC. This encodes CASSLVLSSYNEQFF.